This T cell receptor (beta chain) was identified in a study of post-analysis software for immune sequencing data. Study background: Patients with relapsing-remitting, secondary progressive and progressive-relapsing multiple sclerosis courses were all represented. The study, taken as a whole, reports: There were a few TRBV segments more frequent in patients than controls, and TRBV5-6, TRBV5-1 and TRBV20-1 were among them. When the samples were clustered directly with F measure, those that had been prepared in the same batch showed strong co-clustering. Controls had significantly higher normalized Chao1 diversity than multiple sclerosis patients.

Prepared TCR beta cDNA libraries contained unique molecular identifiers. Researchers reported roughly 510,000 cDNA molecules coming from approximately 1 to 10 million T cells. One entry per CDR3 protein results from TCRdb running MiXCR on the PCR reads. The repertoire has a few hundred thousand distinct CDR3 sequences, 35% to 45% of them found once; the top ten carry 4% to 6%. In regard to this clonotype: Its antigen is still unknown.

This CDR3 is 14 amino acids long. V was shortened by 4 bases and J by 5 bases, with 12 bases between the two germline ends. Germline lookup yields CDR1 ENHRY and CDR2 SYGVKD. The rearrangement uses TRBV10-3 and TRBJ2-1; TRBD1 is a possible D gene (6 bases). This TCR came from a girl between 5 and 17 years old with multiple sclerosis. The material sequenced was blood. CDR3 sequence: CAISVRGMNNEQFF. For the CDR3, the DNA is TGTGCCATCAGTGTTAGGGGGATGAACAATGAGCAGTTCTTC.